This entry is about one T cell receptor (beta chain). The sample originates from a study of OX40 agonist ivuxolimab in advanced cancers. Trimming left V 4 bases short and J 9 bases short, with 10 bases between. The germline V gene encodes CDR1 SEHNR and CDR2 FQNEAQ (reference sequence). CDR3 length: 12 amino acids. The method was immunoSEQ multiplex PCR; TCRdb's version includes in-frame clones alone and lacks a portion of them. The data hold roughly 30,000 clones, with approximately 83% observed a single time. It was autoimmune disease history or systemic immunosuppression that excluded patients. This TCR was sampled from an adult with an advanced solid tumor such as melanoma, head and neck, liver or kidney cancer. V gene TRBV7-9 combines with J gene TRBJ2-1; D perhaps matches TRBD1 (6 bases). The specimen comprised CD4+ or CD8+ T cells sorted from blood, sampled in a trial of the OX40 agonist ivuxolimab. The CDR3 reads CASSYTGSEQFF. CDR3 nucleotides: TGTGCCAGCAGCTACACAGGGTCTGAGCAGTTCTTC.